The rows below give T cell receptor beta chains drawn from one sample of a study of tumor and adjacent non-tumor tissue in lung cancer. TCRdb re-called the multiplex PCR reads through MiXCR, storing one row per CDR3 protein. The table lists 100,000 to 150,000 distinct CDR3 sequences, about 66% of them singletons. The sample taken for sequencing was lung tumor tissue. The receptor source for this set is a man aged 25-45 years with non-small cell lung cancer. Both conserved end residues are part of each CDR3. Fields, in order: D gene, clone size, J gene, V gene, CDR3 protein, CDR3 DNA. A D gene is named only where the DNA matches it firmly. The size of a clone is reported for some rows only, either as once, few or many, or as a class for expanded clones.

D: TRBD1; size: NA; J: TRBJ1-5; V: TRBV4-1; CDR3: CPNSQEQGNQPQHF; DNA: TGCCCCAACAGCCAAGAACAGGGGAATCAGCCCCAGCATTTT
D: TRBD1; size: NA; J: TRBJ2-3; V: TRBV6-6; CDR3: CASSDGQGEAETQYF; DNA: TGTGCCAGCAGTGATGGACAGGGAGAAGCAGAAACGCAGTATTTT
D: NA; size: many; J: TRBJ1-5; V: TRBV6-5; CDR3: CASSYSTPSNQPQHF; DNA: TGTGCCAGCAGTTACAGTACTCCTAGCAATCAGCCCCAGCATTTT
D: NA; size: NA; J: TRBJ2-5; V: TRBV5-1; CDR3: CASSLQGPTVTQYF; DNA: TGCGCCAGCAGCTTGCAGGGGCCGACGGTGACCCAGTACTTC
D: NA; size: many; J: TRBJ1-5; V: TRBV20-1; CDR3: CSAAGDGYSNQPQHF; DNA: TGCAGTGCTGCAGGGGACGGATATAGCAATCAGCCCCAGCATTTT
D: NA; size: NA; J: TRBJ2-7; V: TRBV20-1; CDR3: CSANSRFAYEQYF; DNA: TGCAGTGCCAATAGCAGATTCGCCTACGAGCAATACTTC
D: NA; size: many; J: TRBJ1-3; V: TRBV20-1; CDR3: CSASTLSSGNTIYF; DNA: TGCAGTGCTAGCACCTTAAGCTCTGGAAACACCATATATTTT
D: TRBD1; size: NA; J: TRBJ2-3; V: TRBV5-4; CDR3: CASSLSQGAGTDTQYF; DNA: TGTGCCAGCAGCTTGTCACAGGGGGCTGGAACAGATACGCAGTATTTT
D: TRBD1; size: NA; J: TRBJ1-2; V: TRBV11-3; CDR3: CDSSLGQGGGYTF; DNA: TGTGACAGCAGCTTAGGACAGGGAGGTGGCTACACATTC
D: NA; size: many; J: TRBJ2-1; V: TRBV29-1; CDR3: CSVTRGPAGGIQFF; DNA: TGCAGCGTTACCCGAGGGCCAGCCGGCGGGATCCAGTTCTTC
D: TRBD2; size: NA; J: TRBJ2-1; V: TRBV6-5; CDR3: CASSQLTSGCLNEQFF; DNA: TGTGCCAGCAGTCAACTTACTAGCGGATGCTTGAATGAGCAGTTCTTC
D: NA; size: NA; J: TRBJ2-1; V: TRBV20-1; CDR3: CSARVAGGHNEQFF; DNA: TGCAGTGCCCGGGTGGCTGGAGGCCATAATGAGCAGTTCTTC